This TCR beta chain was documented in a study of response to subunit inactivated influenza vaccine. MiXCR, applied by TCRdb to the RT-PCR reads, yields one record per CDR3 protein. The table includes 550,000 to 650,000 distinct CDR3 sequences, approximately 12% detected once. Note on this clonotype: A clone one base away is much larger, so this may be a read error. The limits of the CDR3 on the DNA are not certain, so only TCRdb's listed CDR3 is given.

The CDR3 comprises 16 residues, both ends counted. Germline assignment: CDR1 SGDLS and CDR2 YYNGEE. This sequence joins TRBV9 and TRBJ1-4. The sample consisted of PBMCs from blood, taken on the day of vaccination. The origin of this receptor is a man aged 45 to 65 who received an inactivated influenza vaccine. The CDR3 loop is CASSVGTGSTNEKLSF.